Listed here are 19 T cell receptor beta chains from one sample, sequenced in a study of T cells expressing NK-cell markers. TCRdb reprocessed the 5' RACE reads and stores each CDR3 protein as one record, lacking DNA. The sample includes roughly 180,000 distinct CDR3 sequences. Sequenced: blood T cells: a sorted CD56 or NKG2C T cell subset, CD4+ or CD8+ T cells, or bulk PBMC T cells (not recorded which). These receptors all stem from a woman between 18 and 75 years old in good health.

The rearrangement joins TRBV6-5 to TRBJ2-5; the TCRdb call, TRBD1, lacks DNA for checking. This CDR3 spans 15 amino acids. Germline CDR1 is MNHEY and CDR2 is SVGAGI. The CDR3 is CASSHPGQYQETQYF.

The chain combines TRBV12-3 or TRBV12-4 with TRBJ2-1. This CDR3 comprises 14 residues. CDR3 loop: CASNLDLVYNEQFF.

CDR3 in amino acids: CASSLRSGGGEQFF. The V call is TRBV3-1, the J call TRBJ2-1; the D gene TCRdb calls, TRBD2, cannot be checked with no DNA. The CDR3 covers 14 residues. Germline V gene lookup returns CDR1 LGHDT and CDR2 YNNKEL (reference sequence).

This chain uses TRBV4-2 with TRBJ2-1. Per germline, CDR1 LGHNA and CDR2 YNFKEQ. This CDR3 has 14 amino acids. CDR3 region: CASSQESLEDEQFF.

CDR3 sequence: CASSWGDRDSYNEQFF. The chain carries TRBV5-1 and TRBJ2-1; checking the TCRdb D call of TRBD1 is not possible without DNA. The CDR3 loop spans 16 amino acids. Per germline, CDR1 SGHRS and CDR2 YFSETQ. Full variable domain (missing parts from reference TRBV5-1 and TRBJ2-1): KAGVTQTPRYLIKTRGQQVTLSCSPISGHRSVSWYQQTPGQGLQFLFEYFSETQRNKGNFPGRFSGRQFSNSRSEMNVSTLELGDSALYLCASSWGDRDSYNEQFFGPGTRLTVL.

The chain employs TRBV20-1 and TRBJ2-1; TCRdb designates TRBD2, a call that cannot be tested without DNA. The V gene's germline CDR1 is DFQATT and CDR2 SNEGSKA (reference sequence). This CDR3 spans 13 amino acids. The CDR3 sequence: CSARRTSGNEQFF.

This chain joins TRBV6-1 and TRBJ2-1; TCRdb designates TRBD1, a call that cannot be tested without DNA. CDR3 length equals 19 residues. The germline CDR1 and CDR2 sequences are MNHNS and SASEGT. The CDR3: CASRGGQFSVQSGDNEQFF.

The J gene is TRBJ2-7, the V gene TRBV7-9; TCRdb reports TRBD2, a call that lacks DNA to check it against. Germline values: CDR1 SEHNR, CDR2 FQNEAQ (reference sequence). The CDR3 consists of 17 residues. CDR3 in amino acids: CASSPPGLAGGFSEQYF.

The V call is TRBV6-5, the J call TRBJ2-3; the TRBD2 assignment by TCRdb is unverifiable without DNA. Germline V lookup: CDR1 MNHEY, CDR2 SVGAGI. The CDR3 runs to 15 residues. Here the CDR3 reads CASSNSRAPEPTQYF.

The CDR3 spells CASFLRVYGYTF. The chain carries TRBV28 and TRBJ1-2. Per germline, CDR1 MDHEN and CDR2 SYDVKM. This CDR3 is built from 12 residues.

CDR3 sequence reads: CASSLEGGEEKLFF. The chain carries TRBV5-1 and TRBJ1-4; the D call from TCRdb, TRBD1, cannot be confirmed without DNA. Germline assignment: CDR1 SGHRS and CDR2 YFSETQ. CDR3 size: 14 residues.

This rearrangement joins TRBV5-6 to TRBJ2-7; TCRdb lists TRBD1, though no DNA is available to test this call. CDR1 is SGHDT, CDR2 YYEEEE, per germline. The CDR3 is 14 amino acids. CDR3: CASSLPGGYYEQYF.

This chain uses TRBV4-2 with TRBJ2-4; there is no DNA to check the TCRdb D call of TRBD1. Germline CDR1 reads LGHNA; CDR2 reads YNFKEQ. This CDR3 is built from 18 residues. The CDR3 loop is CASSQEEGGGRAKNIQYF.

This sequence joins TRBV12-3 or TRBV12-4 and TRBJ2-3; TCRdb indicates TRBD2, and absent DNA this call remains unverified. The CDR3 sequence is 14 residues long. The CDR3 is CASSPGLNEDTQYF.

The rearrangement links TRBV20-1 to TRBJ2-7; TCRdb reports TRBD2, a call that lacks DNA to check it against. Germline V CDR1 and CDR2: DFQATT, SNEGSKA (reference sequence). This CDR3 contains 13 residues. The CDR3 loop is CSALGRGWYEQYF.

The V and J genes are TRBV20-1 and TRBJ2-5. The CDR3 sequence is 13 residues long. The germline V gene has CDR1 DFQATT and CDR2 SNEGSKA (reference sequence). The CDR3 reads CSARVDWLETQYF.

J is TRBJ1-1 and V is TRBV29-1. Germline-derived CDR1 and CDR2 are SQVTM and ANQGSEA. The CDR3 is 12 amino acids. CDR3 sequence reads: CSVANRNTEAFF.

CDR3 sequence: CSAAMGGGPQHF. The chain recombines TRBV20-1 with TRBJ1-5. Germline V gives CDR1 DFQATT, CDR2 SNEGSKA (reference sequence). CDR3 length equals 12 residues.

This CDR3 is CSASSGNPYEQYF. The chain joins TRBV20-1 to TRBJ2-7; the TRBD2 assignment by TCRdb is unverifiable without DNA. The CDR3 length is 13 residues. Germline CDR1 DFQATT, CDR2 SNEGSKA (reference sequence).